Each of the 16 T cell receptor beta chains below was sequenced from the same sample in a study of cytomegalovirus exposure and HLA in healthy donors. The PCR used 60 Vbeta and 13 Jbeta primers. TCRdb keeps only in-frame clones here, not all; method: immunoSEQ multiplex PCR. The profile covers 40,000 to 55,000 clones, with about 81% appearing a single time and roughly 2.5% taken by the ten largest. Sequencing was carried out using PBMCs. The source of these receptors is a boy aged 10-17 years in good health and CMV-seropositive.

The table lists this clone with a few counts. The V call is TRBV6-5, the J call TRBJ2-2; D uncertain. With 7 bases removed from V and 0 bases from J, the gap between germline ends came to 12 bases. In germline, CDR1 is MNHEY, CDR2 SVGAGI. The CDR3 loop spans 15 amino acids. Here the CDR3 DNA reads TGTGCCAGCACTGGCTCACTACCGAACACCGGGGAGCTGTTTTTT. This encodes CASTGSLPNTGELFF.

The chain joins TRBV14 to TRBJ2-1, with TRBD1 identical over 8 bases. Trimming took 6 bases from V and 7 from J; bases not matched to a gene: 8. From germline, CDR1 is SGHDN and CDR2 FVKESK. There are 14 residues in the CDR3. In DNA form, the CDR3 reads TGTGCCAGCAGTCCAGGGGGCCCCTGGAATGAGCAGTTCTTC. Residues: CASSPGGPWNEQFF.

This clone was observed a few times. The chain uses TRBV7-3 and TRBJ1-1, with D perhaps matching TRBD1 (6 bases). The CDR3 sequence is 13 residues long. Per the germline V gene, CDR1 is SGHTA and CDR2 is FQGTGA. Trimming cost V 5 bases and J 2 bases, with 9 bases left between them. CDR3 bases: TGTGCCAGCAGCGAACAGGGTAACACTGAAGCTTTCTTT. Translation: CASSEQGNTEAFF.

This clone showed up just a few times. The gene calls are TRBV12-1 and TRBJ2-7; the D call TRBD1 from the table was never checked on the DNA. TRBV12-1 is classified as a pseudogene. This CDR3 is built from 16 residues. In DNA form, the CDR3 reads TGTGCCAGCACCGTCACTCGGGACAGGGGGAGGAACGAGCAGTACTTC. It is translated as CASTVTRDRGRNEQYF.

This chain connects TRBV4-2 to TRBJ1-1; D is uncertain. The V end lost 3 bases, the J end lost 5 bases, and 4 bases lay between the germline ends. CDR1 is LGHNA, CDR2 YNFKEQ, per germline. This CDR3 region has 11 residues. CDR3 region: CASSHLTEAFF. CDR3 coding DNA: TGTGCCAGCAGCCATCTTACTGAAGCTTTCTTT.

In its sample, this clone was seen a few times. The CDR3 sequence is CAGRGPMNTEAFF. The CDR3 DNA reads as TGTGCCGGAAGGGGGCCCATGAACACTGAAGCTTTCTTT. The chain joins TRBV6-1 to TRBJ1-1, with 7 positions matching TRBD1. V lost 11 bases, J lost 0 bases, and 6 bases stayed unmatched. The CDR3 extends over 13 amino acids. The V gene's germline CDR1 is MNHNS and CDR2 SASEGT.

This clone was seen a single time. This chain joins TRBV29-1 and TRBJ1-4; D is possibly TRBD1 (5 bases). This CDR3 has 15 amino acids. Germline assignment: CDR1 SQVTM and CDR2 ANQGSEA. V was pared by 6 bases and J by 7 bases, with 21 bases between. CDR3 region: CSVLGGAGMGEKLFF. The CDR3 nucleotides read TGCAGCGTCCTAGGTGGGGCAGGGATGGGTGAAAAACTGTTTTTT.

The V and J genes are TRBV28 and TRBJ2-3; D might be TRBD2 (7 bases). The germline gives CDR1 MDHEN, CDR2 SYDVKM. Trimming shortened V by 2 bases and J by 3 bases, and 12 bases separated the two germline ends. The CDR3 is made up of 15 amino acids. CDR3 sequence (DNA): TGTGCCAGCAGTTTACGGGGGGCTACTACAGATACGCAGTATTTT. It is translated as CASSLRGATTDTQYF.

This clone was seen only a few times. The chain has TRBV9 and TRBJ1-2; D possibly corresponds to TRBD1 (6 bases). This CDR3 comprises 15 residues. Germline CDR1 SGDLS, CDR2 YYNGEE. V lost 0 bases, J lost 8 bases, and 17 bases lay in between. The CDR3 region is CASSVGGGGAGGYTF. Written as DNA, the CDR3 is TGTGCCAGCAGCGTAGGGGGTGGGGGGGCTGGCGGCTACACCTTC.

This chain uses TRBV4-1 with TRBJ2-3, with D maybe TRBD2 (7 bases). The V end lost 2 bases, the J end lost 4 bases, and 19 bases lay between the germline ends. CDR1 and CDR2 from the germline V gene are MGHRA and YSYEKL. The CDR3 totals 17 residues. In DNA, the CDR3 is TGCGCCAGCAGCCAAACTCCCCGGGGGGCCTTGTCAGATACGCAGTATTTT. This codes for CASSQTPRGALSDTQYF.

The rearrangement uses TRBV5-1 and TRBJ2-4, with TRBD2 matching 10 bases. The CDR3 is made up of 19 amino acids. Germline loops: CDR1 SGHRS, CDR2 YFSETQ. The trim removed 0 bases at V and 0 bases at J, leaving 9 bases unmatched. CDR3 coding DNA: TGCGCCAGCAGCTTGGCTAGCGGGGGCCCCCTTCGAGCCAAAAACATTCAGTACTTC. It is translated as CASSLASGGPLRAKNIQYF.

The chain couples TRBV13 to TRBJ2-5; 8 positions match TRBD2. J lost 5 bases, V lost 5 bases, and 10 bases had no gene match. There are 15 residues in the CDR3. The germline V gene has CDR1 PRHDT and CDR2 FYEKMQ (reference sequence). The CDR3 DNA reads as TGTGCCAGCAGCCCCCGAGCGGGGGAGACGGAGACCCAGTACTTC. Protein sequence: CASSPRAGETETQYF.

This clone has a single count. Other DNA sequences in this sample translate to the same CDR3. The CDR3 nucleotides are TGTGCCAGCAGTGTAGCGGGGAGTTTCGAGACCCAGTACTTC. Amino acid sequence: CASSVAGSFETQYF. The chain is built from TRBV27 and TRBJ2-5, with TRBD2 matching over 8 bases. Per germline, CDR1 MNHEY and CDR2 SMNVEV (reference sequence). After removal of 5 bases from V and 5 bases from J, the junction contained 7 bases not matched to a gene. This CDR3 is built from 14 residues.

The chain carries TRBV4-1 and TRBJ2-2, with TRBD2 matching over 8 bases. The CDR3 has 16 residues. Germline assignment: CDR1 MGHRA and CDR2 YSYEKL. V trimming: 6 bases; J trimming: 4 bases; junction bases outside the gene matches: 10. This chain's CDR3 is CASSPSPRGATGELFF. CDR3 sequence (DNA): TGCGCCAGCAGTCCCTCCCCGCGGGGGGCCACCGGGGAGCTGTTTTTT.

The chain joins TRBV5-1 to TRBJ1-5, with TRBD1 matching over 10 bases. The CDR3 covers 16 residues. With 4 bases clipped from V and 4 bases from J, the junction kept 8 bases outside the gene matches. Germline V CDR1 and CDR2: SGHRS, YFSETQ. In nucleotides, the CDR3 is TGCGCCAGCAGCCCAGGGACAGGGGACTTTAATCAGCCCCAGCATTTT. Its protein is CASSPGTGDFNQPQHF.

The genes are TRBV15 and TRBJ2-1; possibly TRBD2 for D (7 bases). The germline V gene encodes CDR1 LNHNV and CDR2 YYDKDF (reference sequence). The CDR3 extends over 16 amino acids. V gave up 1 base and J gave up 5 bases, with 15 bases separating them. The CDR3 nucleotides read TGTGCCACCAGCAGAGGATGGCAGGGGAGGGACAATGAGCAGTTCTTC. Its translation: CATSRGWQGRDNEQFF. The full variable domain, its missing parts supplied by reference TRBV15 and TRBJ2-1, is DAMVIQNPRYQVTQFGKPVTLSCSQTLNHNVMYWYQQKSSQAPKLLFHYYDKDFNNEADTPDNFQSRRPNTSFCFLDIRSPGLGDTAMYLCATSRGWQGRDNEQFFGPGTRLTVL.